The rows below give T cell receptor beta chains drawn from one sample of a study of PD-L1 blockade in urothelial cancer. Generated by immunoSEQ multiplex PCR, the TCRdb table keeps only in-frame clones and is missing some. The table has more than 45,000 clones, about 91% seen once. The sample in question was PBMCs, obtained around atezolizumab (anti-PD-L1) treatment. These receptors all stem from an elderly man with urothelial cancer. Both conserved end residues are part of each CDR3. D genes are given only for firm matches. A clone size is listed for some rows: how often the clone was seen (once, few, many), or a class if it is expanded.

V gene	D gene	clone size	J gene	CDR3 DNA	CDR3 protein
TRBV10-2	.	.	TRBJ2-3	TGCGCCAGCAGTCTACTAGGAACAGATACGCAGTATTTT	CASSLLGTDTQYF
TRBV30	TRBD1	.	TRBJ1-1	TGTGCCTGGGGAGCAAGCGGACAGGGGGGACCTGAAGCTTTCTTT	CAWGASGQGGPEAFF
TRBV19	TRBD1	.	TRBJ1-1	TGTGCCAGTAAATCTTCAGGGGGCACTGAAGCTTTCTTT	CASKSSGGTEAFF
TRBV6-5	TRBD2	few	TRBJ2-3	TGTGCCAGCAGTCCGGATCGGAGCGGGAGAACGCAGTATTTT	CASSPDRSGRTQYF
TRBV5-5	.	.	TRBJ2-5	TGTGCCAGCAGCTTCCCCCCAGGGGCCTGGGAGACCCAGTACTTC	CASSFPPGAWETQYF
TRBV7-9	TRBD1	.	TRBJ2-7	TGTGCCAGCAGCTCAGGACAGGGGCCCCACGAGCAGTACTTC	CASSSGQGPHEQYF
TRBV28	TRBD2	once	TRBJ2-3	TGTGCCAGCAGTTTTGAGATAGCGGGAGAGTATATAGGAGATACGCAGTATTTT	CASSFEIAGEYIGDTQYF
TRBV6-4	TRBD1	once	TRBJ2-6	TGTGCCAGCAGTGACATGGGACAGCGCTCTGGGGCCAACGTCCTGACTTTC	CASSDMGQRSGANVLTF
TRBV5-1	.	.	TRBJ1-3	TGCGCCAGCAGCTTGGGCCCCGGGCAGGGCATATATTTT	CASSLGPGQGIYF
TRBV2	TRBD2	.	TRBJ2-2	TGTGCCAGCAGTGCCGAGACTGCGGGGGGCCCCGGGGAGCTGTTTTTT	CASSAETAGGPGELFF
TRBV30	TRBD1	.	TRBJ1-2	TGTGCCTGGAGAGACAGGGACGCAGGTGGCTACACCTTC	CAWRDRDAGGYTF
TRBV9	TRBD1	.	TRBJ2-2	TGTGCCAGCAGCGTAGAAGGGGGCGTTCTTACCGGGGAGCTGTTTTTT	CASSVEGGVLTGELFF
TRBV2	.	.	TRBJ2-6	TGTGCCAGCAGGAGGGACTCTGGGGCCAACGTCCTGACTTTC	CASRRDSGANVLTF
TRBV2	.	.	TRBJ2-1	TGTGCCAGCACCAACGATGGAGGAAACAATGAGCAGTTCTTC	CASTNDGGNNEQFF
TRBV6-4	.	.	TRBJ1-5	TGTGCCAGCAGTGTCAACAGGGATCAGCCCCAGCATTTT	CASSVNRDQPQHF
TRBV16	.	.	TRBJ2-7	TGTGCCAGCAGCCGCCAGCGGGCGGTACTCTACGAGCAGTACTTC	CASSRQRAVLYEQYF
TRBV5-6	.	.	TRBJ2-2	TGTGCCAGCAGCACTCGCCGTATAGCTCCGACCGGGGAGCTGTTTTTT	CASSTRRIAPTGELFF
TRBV2	.	few	TRBJ1-2	TGTGCCAGCAGTGACTCACAGGGAAACTATGGCTACACCTTC	CASSDSQGNYGYTF